Below, 2 T cell receptor beta chains from the same sample are listed, as sequenced in a study of graft-versus-host responses after intestinal transplantation. Profiling relied on immunoSEQ multiplex PCR, and the TCRdb table lists in-frame clones only, not all of them. The data show about 83,000 clones, 85% to 90% seen once. No antigens are known for them. This specimen was unstimulated CD4+ T cells sorted from spleen or lymph node cells, taken before intestinal transplant. Receptor source: a human donor who received an intestinal transplant.

This sequence joins TRBV27 and TRBJ2-7, with 8 bases that match TRBD2. Germline CDR1 is MNHEY and CDR2 is SMNVEV (reference sequence). The V segment lost 4 bases and the J segment 0 bases; nucleotides outside the gene matches: 5. This CDR3 spans 15 amino acids. The CDR3 sequence is CASSWAGGNSYEQYF. CDR3 DNA sequence: TGTGCCAGCAGTTGGGCGGGAGGCAACTCCTACGAGCAGTACTTC.

This chain uses TRBV5-1 with TRBJ2-1; TRBD2 aligns across 9 bases. J was trimmed by 4 bases and V by 1 base; bases with no gene match: 3. The CDR3 runs 15 residues. From germline, CDR1 is SGHRS and CDR2 YFSETQ. The CDR3 DNA sequence: TGCGCCAGCAGCTTGAGCGGGGGGTCGTACAATGAGCAGTTCTTC. Its protein product is CASSLSGGSYNEQFF.